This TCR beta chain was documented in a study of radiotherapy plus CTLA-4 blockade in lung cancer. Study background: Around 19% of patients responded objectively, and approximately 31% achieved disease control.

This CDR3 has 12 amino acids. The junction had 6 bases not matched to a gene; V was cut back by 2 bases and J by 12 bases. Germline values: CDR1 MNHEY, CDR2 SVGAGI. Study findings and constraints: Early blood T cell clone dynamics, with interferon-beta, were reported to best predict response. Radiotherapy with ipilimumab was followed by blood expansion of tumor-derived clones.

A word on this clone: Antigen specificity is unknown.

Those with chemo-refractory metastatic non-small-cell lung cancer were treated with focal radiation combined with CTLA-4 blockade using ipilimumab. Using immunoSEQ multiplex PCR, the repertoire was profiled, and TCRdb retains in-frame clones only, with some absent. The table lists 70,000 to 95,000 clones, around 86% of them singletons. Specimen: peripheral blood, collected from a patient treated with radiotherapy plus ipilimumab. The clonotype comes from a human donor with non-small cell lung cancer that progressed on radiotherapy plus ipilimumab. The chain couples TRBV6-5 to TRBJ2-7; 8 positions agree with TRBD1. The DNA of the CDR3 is TGTGCCAGCAGTTACGGGACAGGCGTCCTGTACTTC. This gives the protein CASSYGTGVLYF.